Described below is a single TCR beta chain sequence and its context. Those enrolled, adults aged roughly 18 to 95 years, came from some 25 US areas. Participants' reported clinical history set cohort assignment. The source of the sample is a study of blood T cell repertoires in COVID-19. Across the whole study: Acute-phase and convalescent COVID-19 samples originated in the United States, Italy and Spain.

As originally analysed: Nucleated cell number was recorded as an estimate derived from reference gene primer amplification. Here immunoSEQ multiplex PCR was the method, and the copy in TCRdb shows in-frame clones only, minus some. V and J calls and clone size follow that table, whereas D and trimming were derived from the DNA. The sample yields 150,000 to 200,000 clones, roughly 84% seen once. This CDR3 is 13 amino acids long. The V and J ends lost 4 bases and 2 bases respectively, with 5 bases between them. Germline V gene lookup returns CDR1 LNHDA and CDR2 SQIVND (reference sequence). The TCR sequence derives from a man aged 65 to 85 who had been exposed to COVID-19. Sequences were obtained from PBMCs or T cells enriched from blood (not recorded which). The chain employs TRBV19 and TRBJ2-2, with D unresolved. The CDR3 spells CASSTLNTGELFF. The DNA for the CDR3 is TGTGCCAGTAGTACTCTCAACACCGGGGAGCTGTTTTTT.